This TCR beta chain was observed in a study of T cell repertoires in cytomegalovirus infection. CDR3 length equals 14 residues. V trimming: 6 bases; J trimming: 4 bases; junction bases outside the gene matches: 4. CDR1 MNHEY and CDR2 SVGAGI come from the germline V gene. This clonotype came up once. TCRdb reanalysed the reads using MiXCR and keeps one entry per CDR3 protein. The repertoire holds 560,000 or so distinct CDR3 sequences, about 17% seen once, with 20% to 30% in the top ten. This sequence was found in a human donor in good health (CMV status not recorded). Some clones in this sample may be carry-over from other donors' samples. The chain joins TRBV6-5 to TRBJ1-1; 11 nucleotides align to TRBD1. The sample comprised CD8+ T cells from PBMCs. DNA of the CDR3: TGTGCCAGCAGGGACAGGGGGCGAGGCACTGAAGCTTTCTTT. Protein product: CASRDRGRGTEAFF.